The 30 T cell receptor beta chains below all came from one sample that was sequenced in a study of T-cell reconstitution after alpha-beta-depleted transplantation in children. Preparation of the TCRbeta library involved a method that used unique molecular identifiers. TCRdb itself ran the PCR reads through MiXCR, one entry per CDR3 protein. Here the sample spans about 230,000 distinct CDR3 sequences, about 11% being singletons. This sample comprised PBMCs, obtained before TCRalphabeta/CD19-depleted stem cell transplant. These receptors all stem from a child less than two years old with acute myeloid leukemia, due to receive a stem cell transplant.

This clonotype was seen repeatedly, ten times or more. The chain joins TRBV6-5 to TRBJ1-1; a possible D gene is TRBD1 (5 bases). With 6 bases removed from V and 1 base from J, the gap between germline ends came to 15 bases. CDR1 and CDR2 from the germline V gene are MNHEY and SVGAGI. This CDR3 spans 15 amino acids. The CDR3 DNA follows: TGTGCCAGCAGACCCCACGACAGAGCGAACACTGAAGCTTTCTTT. The encoded protein is CASRPHDRANTEAFF.

In this sample, this clonotype turned up many times. The rearrangement links TRBV5-1 to TRBJ2-1; 11 bases are a match to TRBD1. Germline trimming cut 0 bases from V and 5 bases from J; bases unmatched to any gene: 4. In germline, CDR1 is SGHRS, CDR2 YFSETQ. The CDR3 runs 16 residues. In DNA form, the CDR3 reads TGCGCCAGCAGCTTGGCCGGACAGGGGGCGAACAATGAGCAGTTCTTC. This translates into CASSLAGQGANNEQFF.

This clonotype has at least ten counts. The chain combines TRBV20-1 with TRBJ2-4; possible D gene TRBD1, 6 bases. The germline V and J ends were trimmed by 7 bases and 4 bases, with 8 bases remaining between them. CDR1 is DFQATT and CDR2 is SNEGSKA in the germline V gene (reference sequence). This CDR3 is built from 11 residues. CDR3: CSVGGKNIQYF. In DNA form, the CDR3 reads TGCAGTGTAGGGGGTAAAAACATTCAGTACTTC.

The genes are TRBV4-2 and TRBJ2-7, with 7 bases matching TRBD2. Germline trimming cut 0 bases from V and 2 bases from J; bases unmatched to any gene: 7. The CDR3 covers 16 residues. CDR1 is LGHNA and CDR2 is YNFKEQ in the germline V gene. Written as DNA, the CDR3 is TGTGCCAGCAGCCAAGAGCCTAGCGGTTCCCCCTACGAGCAGTACTTC. It yields the protein CASSQEPSGSPYEQYF.

The CDR3 DNA is TGTGCCAGCAGCCGCCCACGGGACAGCCCCTCCTACGAGCAGTACTTC. It encodes CASSRPRDSPSYEQYF. V and J are TRBV7-2 and TRBJ2-7; 7 bases agree with TRBD1. The germline CDR1 and CDR2 sequences are SGHTA and FQGNSA. Trimming removed 5 bases from V and 0 bases from J; junction bases left unmatched: 10. This CDR3 has 16 residues.

This clonotype showed up many times. A much more abundant neighbour one base away suggests this may be a read error. This rearrangement joins TRBV20-1 to TRBJ2-1, with D maybe TRBD2 (6 bases). V gave up 3 bases and J gave up 9 bases, with 6 bases separating them. There are 10 residues in the CDR3. CDR1 and CDR2 from the germline V gene are DFQATT and SNEGSKA (reference sequence). DNA for the CDR3: TGCAGTGCTAGGGGGGGTGAGCAGTTCTTC. Protein: CSARGGEQFF.

This clonotype was recorded many times. DNA for the CDR3: TGCGCCAGCAGCTTGATCCCGGGAGTGGCTGAGACCCAGTACTTC. Encoded protein: CASSLIPGVAETQYF. V is TRBV5-1 and J is TRBJ2-5, with a tentative D call TRBD2 (6 bases). V was clipped by 1 base and J by 5 bases, with 15 bases between them. This CDR3 comprises 15 residues. Germline CDR1 is SGHRS and CDR2 is YFSETQ.

CDR3 region: CASSSSGTGPYEQYF. DNA for the CDR3: TGTGCCAGCAGTTCATCCGGGACAGGGCCCTACGAGCAGTACTTC. The gene calls are TRBV28 and TRBJ2-7; TRBD1 aligns across 9 bases. This CDR3 spans 15 amino acids. Germline-derived CDR1 and CDR2 are MDHEN and SYDVKM. Trimming at V came to 4 bases and at J to 2 bases, leaving 6 bases not matched to a gene.

This clonotype was recorded many times. The chain couples TRBV15 to TRBJ2-2; 9 nucleotides align to TRBD1. With 5 bases clipped from V and 4 bases from J, the junction kept 8 bases outside the gene matches. Germline loops: CDR1 LNHNV, CDR2 YYDKDF (reference sequence). The CDR3 is 16 residues long. CDR3 amino acids: CATSPQTGGTTGELFF. DNA of the CDR3: TGTGCCACCAGCCCACAGACAGGGGGTACCACCGGGGAGCTGTTTTTT.

This clonotype has at least ten counts. V and J are TRBV6-2 or TRBV6-3 and TRBJ2-3, with 7 bases identical to TRBD2. V lost 6 bases to trimming and J lost 0 bases; unmatched junction nucleotides: 3. This CDR3 region has 14 residues. CDR1 and CDR2 (germline): MNHEY, SVGEGT. This CDR3 is CASSRAGSTDTQYF. CDR3 nucleotide sequence: TGTGCCAGCAGCCGAGCGGGGAGCACAGATACGCAGTATTTT.

This clonotype was found many times. The CDR3 DNA reads TGCGCCAGCAGCGGGGGGACACCCCCCACCTACAATGAGCAGTTCTTC. As protein: CASSGGTPPTYNEQFF. The J gene is TRBJ2-1, the V gene TRBV5-1; either TRBD1 or TRBD2 may supply D (6 bases each). The CDR3 consists of 16 residues. Germline V gives CDR1 SGHRS, CDR2 YFSETQ. Deletions cut 4 bases from V and 2 bases from J, with 16 bases between.

The CDR3 DNA is TGTGCCAGCAGTTTATGGCCCGCGGGGACAGGGAACACTGAAGCTTTCTTT. This gives the protein CASSLWPAGTGNTEAFF. This chain links TRBV27 with TRBJ1-1; 8 bases are shared with TRBD1. The CDR3 is 17 amino acids. Unmatched junction bases numbered 8, after V lost 1 base and J lost 1 base. Germline V gene sequence: CDR1 MNHEY, CDR2 SMNVEV (reference sequence).

This chain connects TRBV24-1 to TRBJ2-7; 9 bases match TRBD1. The CDR3 spans 15 residues. The V gene end was trimmed by 2 bases and the J gene end by 5 bases; junction bases not matched to a gene: 6. The germline V gene has CDR1 KGHDR and CDR2 SFDVKD. CDR3 nucleotides: TGTGCCACCAGTGATTACCCGGGACAGGGCAACGAGCAGTACTTC. Its translation: CATSDYPGQGNEQYF.

The table lists this clonotype with many counts. V is TRBV20-1 and J is TRBJ1-1; D gene ambiguous. The length of the CDR3 is 14 residues. Germline V CDR1 and CDR2: DFQATT, SNEGSKA (reference sequence). The V and J ends lost 2 bases and 1 base respectively, with 11 bases between them. The CDR3 DNA reads as TGCAGTGCTAGAATCGGCAGCGAGAACACTGAAGCTTTCTTT. Residues: CSARIGSENTEAFF.

As to this clonotype: A read error may explain this, as a much larger clone is one base away. V usage is TRBV5-6 and J usage is TRBJ2-1; D ambiguous. This CDR3 region has 14 residues. Germline CDR1 SGHDT, CDR2 YYEEEE. For the CDR3, the DNA is TGTACCAGCAGCGCTACAGCTATCTACAATGAGCAGTTCTTC. Amino acids: CTSSATAIYNEQFF.

The chain has TRBV5-1 and TRBJ2-1, with 10 bases that match TRBD2. J was trimmed by 7 bases and V by 4 bases; bases with no gene match: 11. The CDR3 spans 16 residues. Germline V lookup: CDR1 SGHRS, CDR2 YFSETQ. For the CDR3, the DNA is TGCGCCAGCAGCCAGGGACTAGCGAGTGTCATGAATGAGCAGTTCTTC. Translated: CASSQGLASVMNEQFF.

This clonotype was observed many times. This sequence joins TRBV7-2 and TRBJ2-5; 7 nucleotides align to TRBD1. The CDR3 contains 14 residues. V shed 5 bases, J shed 2 bases, and the junction held 5 bases outside the gene matches. Germline V gene data show CDR1 as SGHTA and CDR2 as FQGNSA. CDR3 region: CASSKTGLQETQYF. The CDR3 DNA sequence: TGTGCCAGCAGCAAGACAGGGCTACAAGAGACCCAGTACTTC. Looking up the rest from reference TRBV7-2 and TRBJ2-5 gives the full variable domain: GAGVSQSPSNKVTEKGKDVELRCDPISGHTALYWYRQSLGQGLEFLIYFQGNSAPDKSGLPSDRFSAERTGGSVSTLTIQRTQQEDSAVYLCASSKTGLQETQYFGPGTRLLVL.

This clonotype was picked up many times. The chain combines TRBV20-1 with TRBJ1-5, with 8 bases matching TRBD1. Unmatched junction bases numbered 2, after V lost 7 bases and J lost 3 bases. The germline CDR1 and CDR2 sequences are DFQATT and SNEGSKA (reference sequence). The CDR3 runs to 12 residues. The CDR3 region has the DNA TGCAGTGGGACAGGGAACAATCAGCCCCAGCATTTT. This translates into CSGTGNNQPQHF.

This clonotype was seen many times. The rearrangement joins TRBV5-1 to TRBJ1-2, with a possible D match to TRBD1 (6 bases). CDR3 length equals 15 residues. Germline V CDR1 and CDR2: SGHRS, YFSETQ. V lost 3 bases and J lost 2, with 14 bases in between. The CDR3 loop reads CASSSQTQGNYGYTF. The CDR3 nucleotides are TGCGCCAGCAGCTCTCAAACCCAGGGGAACTATGGCTACACCTTC.

This clonotype was picked up many times. The CDR3 is CAWSMGPGPLYGYTF. The CDR3 region has the DNA TGTGCCTGGAGTATGGGACCAGGGCCTCTTTATGGCTACACCTTC. The chain employs TRBV30 and TRBJ1-2, with a weak D call TRBD1 (5 bases). The CDR3 totals 15 residues. V was trimmed by 2 bases and J by 5 bases, leaving 18 bases between them. Germline CDR1 is GTSNPN and CDR2 is SVGIG (reference sequence). Full variable domain (remainder filled in from reference TRBV30 and TRBJ1-2): SQTIHQWPATLVQPVGSPLSLECTVEGTSNPNLYWYRQAAGRGLQLLFYSVGIGQISSEVPQNLSASRPQDRQFILSSKKLLLSDSGFYLCAWSMGPGPLYGYTFGSGTRLTVV.

The table lists this clonotype with many counts. This chain links TRBV29-1 with TRBJ2-3, with 13 bases that match TRBD2. V was clipped by 3 bases and J by 6 bases; unmatched bases: 6. Germline V gene lookup returns CDR1 SQVTM and CDR2 ANQGSEA. The CDR3 extends over 15 amino acids. DNA for the CDR3: TGCAGCGTTGAGAGGACTAGCGGGGGTCAGGATACGCAGTATTTT. It translates to CSVERTSGGQDTQYF.

This clonotype was seen at least ten times. This chain's CDR3 is CASSANRVPNSPLHF. DNA for the CDR3: TGTGCCAGCAGCGCCAACAGGGTCCCTAATTCACCCCTCCACTTT. This chain connects TRBV7-9 to TRBJ1-6, with D possibly TRBD1 on 6 matching bases. The CDR3 covers 15 residues. Trimming took off 5 bases at V and 6 bases at J, with 14 bases between the two ends. From germline, CDR1 is SEHNR and CDR2 FQNEAQ (reference sequence).

This clonotype was recorded many times. The J gene is TRBJ2-1, the V gene TRBV12-3 or TRBV12-4, with 8 bases fitting TRBD1. V gave up 4 bases and J gave up 9 bases; unmatched junction bases: 2. This CDR3 contains 12 residues. The CDR3 protein is CASSSRGREQFF. CDR3 nucleotides: TGTGCCAGCAGTTCCAGGGGGCGTGAGCAGTTCTTC.

With regard to this clonotype: A much bigger clone sits one base away, suggesting this may be a read error. This chain links TRBV28 with TRBJ1-5; 8 nucleotides align to TRBD1. The CDR3 is 15 residues long. Germline CDR1 MDHEN, CDR2 SYDVKM. Here the CDR3 reads CSSSRLTGGNQPQHF. In nucleotides, the CDR3 is TGTTCCAGCAGCCGACTGACAGGGGGCAATCAGCCCCAGCATTTT.

A word on this clonotype: One end of the junction fails to match germline, which may point to a read error. The V gene is TRBV18, the J gene TRBJ2-5; D is undetermined. This CDR3 is built from 15 residues. In germline, CDR1 is KGHSH, CDR2 LQKENI. For the CDR3, the DNA is TGTGCCGGCTCACCATCCTACACTGAACAAGAGACCCAGTACTTC. Its translation is CAGSPSYTEQETQYF. The full variable domain, rest sourced from reference TRBV18 and TRBJ2-5, is NAGVMQNPRHLVRRRGQEARLRCSPMKGHSHVYWYRQLPEEGLKFMVYLQKENIIDESGMPKERFSAEFPKEGPSILRIQQVVRGDSAAYFCAGSPSYTEQETQYFGPGTRLLVL.

Points on this clonotype: It may be a read error: a sequence one base away is much more abundant. The chain combines TRBV9 with TRBJ2-3, with 14 bases matching TRBD2. From germline, CDR1 is SGDLS and CDR2 YYNGEE. The CDR3 contains 15 residues. This chain's CDR3 is CTSSVGLAGADTQYF. In DNA form, the CDR3 reads TGTACCAGCAGCGTGGGACTAGCGGGAGCAGATACGCAGTATTTT.

This clonotype was seen ten or more times. V usage is TRBV6-1 and J usage is TRBJ2-1, with TRBD2 identical over 8 bases. There are 15 residues in the CDR3. With V trimmed by 0 bases and J by 2 bases, 0 bases remained unmatched. Germline lookup yields CDR1 MNHNS and CDR2 SASEGT. The CDR3 DNA sequence: TGTGCCAGCAGTGAAGCGGGACTAGCCTACAATGAGCAGTTCTTC. Protein product: CASSEAGLAYNEQFF.

Many counts were recorded for this clonotype. CDR3 in amino acids: CASSPRAQHF. In DNA form, the CDR3 reads TGTGCCAGCAGCCCACGGGCCCAGCATTTT. The gene calls are TRBV7-9 and TRBJ1-5, with D hard to call. Between the trimmed V and J ends, which lost 5 bases and 11 bases, there was a span of 7 bases. CDR1 and CDR2 from the germline V gene are SEHNR and FQNEAQ (reference sequence). CDR3 length: 10 amino acids.

As regards this clonotype: A much larger clone sits a single nucleotide away, making a read error possible. The chain joins TRBV20-1 to TRBJ1-5; D unresolved. The CDR3 spans 11 residues. The germline CDR1 and CDR2 sequences are DFQATT and SNEGSKA (reference sequence). CDR3 in DNA: TGCAGTACTAGGGTCGAGAGGCTCCAGCATTTT. Its protein product is CSTRVERLQHF.

This clonotype was seen at least ten times. This rearrangement joins TRBV20-1 to TRBJ1-5; no definite D call. The germline gives CDR1 DFQATT, CDR2 SNEGSKA (reference sequence). The CDR3 totals 12 residues. The V gene lost 0 bases and the J gene lost 10 bases, with 10 bases spanning the gap. The CDR3 DNA follows: TGCAGTGCTAGAGACCGAACGGGCCCCCAGCATTTT. Amino acids: CSARDRTGPQHF.